This T cell receptor (beta chain) was captured by sequencing in a study of beta chain features in type 1 diabetes. Expressed TCRB transcripts got sequenced, as all isolated RNA was reverse transcribed. Method: immunoSEQ multiplex PCR; TCRdb's copy keeps in-frame clones and lacks some. This sample carries under 300,000 clones, roughly 14% of them seen once, and the ten largest clones take just under 0.02%. A few counts support this clone. The target antigen is unknown. The ends were cut back, 0 bases at V and 4 bases at J, with 24 bases in the middle. Germline V gene sequence: CDR1 MGHRA, CDR2 YSYEKL. The CDR3 runs to 20 residues. Study-wide results and caveats: In patients and controls equally, PCR might favor templates that are shorter. The study found moderately but significantly shorter TCRB CDR3s in all four CD4+ subsets of Type 1 diabetes patients. Naive, central memory and regulatory TCRB repertoires appeared more similar among patients than healthy donors. Lower insertion and higher deletion counts appeared at VDJ junctions in type 1 diabetes patients.

Material for sequencing was naive CD4+ T cells from blood. The sequence derives from a young man with type 1 diabetes. This rearrangement joins TRBV4-1 to TRBJ2-2; TRBD2 might be the D (5 bases). CDR3 amino acids: CASSQESEGRVKQPTGELFF. The CDR3 region has the DNA TGCGCCAGCAGCCAAGAAAGCGAGGGCCGGGTGAAACAGCCCACCGGGGAGCTGTTTTTT.